The clone carrying this T cell receptor (beta chain) was seen repeatedly, ten times or more. What it binds is unknown. TCRdb re-analysed the 5' RACE reads in MiXCR, keeping a single row per CDR3 protein. Counted here are about 220,000 distinct CDR3 sequences, about 7.5% occurring once; the ten biggest clones make up around 2.1%. These data belong to a study of identical twins. The study's findings and limits: Fewer insertions marked abundant cord blood beta clonotypes; young adult naive trended weakly, memory not at all.

The CDR3 has 16 amino acids. Germline CDR1 reads SGHRS; CDR2 reads YFSETQ. The germline V and J ends were trimmed by 0 bases and 0 bases, with 10 bases remaining between them. These sequences were also reported in another study, on yellow fever vaccine responses in identical twins.

V is TRBV5-1 and J is TRBJ1-3; D not resolved. This receptor was taken from a woman in her late teens or twenties in good health. Sequenced: memory (CD45RO+) T cells sorted from blood. CDR3 sequence reads: CASSLDLALSGNTIYF. CDR3 nucleotides: TGCGCCAGCAGCTTGGATTTGGCCCTCTCTGGAAACACCATATATTTT.